This T cell receptor (beta chain) was obtained from a study of shared clonotypes between healthy human individuals. Sequencing was performed with immunoSEQ multiplex PCR; in TCRdb, only in-frame clones are kept and a portion is missing. Among under 600,000 clones listed, around 81% were seen once. The CDR3 length is 13 residues. The germline gives CDR1 SEHNR, CDR2 FQNEAQ (reference sequence). Trimming shortened V by 2 bases and J by 0 bases, and 2 bases separated the two germline ends. This clone has more than one count but fewer than ten. Distinct nucleotide sequences in the sample also encode this CDR3.

This rearrangement joins TRBV7-9 to TRBJ1-3; D gene ambiguous. Sequences were obtained from PBMCs. The TCR was taken from a woman between 35 and 50 years old in good health. Some clones in this sample may be carry-over from other donors' samples. The CDR3 DNA reads as TGTGCCAGCAGCTTATCCTCTGGAAACACCATATATTTT. Translated, it gives CASSLSSGNTIYF.